This is a list of T cell receptor beta chains from one sample in a study of control samples from healthy donors and cancer patients. Assay used: immunoSEQ multiplex PCR; TCRdb lists only in-frame clones, some missing. The table includes fewer than 110,000 clones, 80% to 90% detected once. The sample comprised PBMCs. These receptors were taken from a man aged 55-75 years with lung cancer. The CDR3 runs from the conserved cysteine through the conserved F or W. D genes are given only for firm matches. Expanded clones are given a class, and other clones once, few, many or no size at all.

d_call	v_call	j_call	clone_size	cdr3_nt	cdr3_aa
.	TRBV6-1	TRBJ1-6	.	TGTGCCAGCAGTGAAGTTACAGGGAATTCACCCCTCCACTTT	CASSEVTGNSPLHF
.	TRBV15	TRBJ1-1	.	TGTGCCACCAGCAGCACGGAGCGCGGGGACACTGAAGCTTTCTTT	CATSSTERGDTEAFF
.	TRBV7-9	TRBJ2-7	once	TGTGCCAGCAGCGACAGGTTTTCCTACGAGCAGTACTTC	CASSDRFSYEQYF
.	TRBV7-9	TRBJ1-1	.	TGTGCCAGCAGCTTAGCGCTCCCAGGGGTCACTGAAGCTTTCTTT	CASSLALPGVTEAFF
TRBD1	TRBV11-3	TRBJ2-5	.	TGTGCCAGCAGCGAAAAGACAGGGGGCGAGGAGACCCAGTACTTC	CASSEKTGGEETQYF
.	TRBV10-3	TRBJ1-4	.	TGTGCCATCAGTGAGAAGGGGGAAAAACTGTTTTTT	CAISEKGEKLFF
.	TRBV18	TRBJ2-3	.	TGTGCCAGCTCACCCTACACAGATACGCAGTATTTT	CASSPYTDTQYF
.	TRBV3-1/TRBV3-2	TRBJ2-1	.	TGTGCCAGCAGCCCACAAGGGGGGGCCAGGAATGAGCAGTTCTTC	CASSPQGGARNEQFF
.	TRBV11-3	TRBJ1-1	.	TGTGCCAGCAGCTCCCAGCTTGAAGCTTTCTTT	CASSSQLEAFF
.	TRBV7-9	TRBJ2-1	.	TGTGCCAGCAGCTTAGGACAGGATTACAATGAGCAGTTCTTC	CASSLGQDYNEQFF
.	TRBV4-2	TRBJ1-2	.	TGTGCCAGCAGCCAAGATTCGCAGGGGATCTATGGCTACACCTTC	CASSQDSQGIYGYTF
TRBD1	TRBV7-9	TRBJ1-2	.	TGTGCCAGCAGCCCAACCGGGACAGGGCTTAGTTATGGCTACACCTTC	CASSPTGTGLSYGYTF
TRBD1	TRBV27	TRBJ1-4	.	TGTGCCAGCAGTTTGAATCTTGGACAGGGCAATGAAAAACTGTTTTTT	CASSLNLGQGNEKLFF
.	TRBV24-1	TRBJ2-2	.	TGTGCCACCAGTGATTTTGTAGCAGGTGCCGGGGAGCTGTTTTTT	CATSDFVAGAGELFF
TRBD1	TRBV10-3	TRBJ1-2	.	TGTGCCATCGGGGGGGACAGGGGTGATTCTGGCTACACCTTC	CAIGGDRGDSGYTF
TRBD2	TRBV24-1	TRBJ2-1	.	TGTGCCACCAGTGACCTCGGGACGGGAGGGGGGTATGAGCAGTTCTTC	CATSDLGTGGGYEQFF
.	TRBV24-1	TRBJ2-1	.	TGTGCCACCAGTGACCCAAATTTGAATGAGCAGTTCTTC	CATSDPNLNEQFF
.	TRBV9	TRBJ1-3	few	TGTGCCAGCAGCCCCCGGCCCGCCGGAAACACCATATATTTT	CASSPRPAGNTIYF
.	TRBV24-1	TRBJ1-2	.	TGTGCCACCAGTGATCAGGGTCTCCCCTATGGCTACACCTTC	CATSDQGLPYGYTF
.	TRBV7-3	TRBJ1-6	.	TGTGCCAGTACCACAGGGTTGCTAAATTCACCCCTCCACTTT	CASTTGLLNSPLHF
TRBD1	TRBV7-3	TRBJ1-5	.	TGTGCCAGCAGCGAGGACAGGGGTCAGCCCCAGCATTTT	CASSEDRGQPQHF
TRBD2	TRBV6-5	TRBJ2-2	.	TGTGCCAGCAGGCGGGGGTCTACCGGGGAGCTGTTTTTT	CASRRGSTGELFF
.	TRBV7-2	TRBJ1-6	.	TGTGCCAGCAGCTTAGACTCGCTTGGTTCCTATAATTCACCCCTCCACTTT	CASSLDSLGSYNSPLHF
.	TRBV6-5	TRBJ1-2	.	TGTGCCAGCAGTTACTCACCGGGGGGAGGGTATGGCTACACCTTC	CASSYSPGGGYGYTF
.	TRBV10-2	TRBJ2-3	.	TGCGCCAGCAGTGAAAGTTTTAGCACAGATACGCAGTATTTT	CASSESFSTDTQYF
TRBD1	TRBV6-7	TRBJ1-2	.	TGTGCCAGCAGTTACGTGACAGGGTATGGCTACACCTTC	CASSYVTGYGYTF
.	TRBV18	TRBJ2-3	.	TGTGCCAGCTCACCAGGGGGCTCTAGCACAGATACGCAGTATTTT	CASSPGGSSTDTQYF
.	TRBV5-1	TRBJ1-1	.	TGCGCCAGCAGCTTTCTAGACGAAGACACTGAAGCTTTCTTT	CASSFLDEDTEAFF
.	TRBV5-1	TRBJ1-3	few	TGCGCCAGCAGCCTAGACAGTAACTCTGGAAACACCATATATTTT	CASSLDSNSGNTIYF
.	TRBV19	TRBJ2-5	few	TGTGCCAGTAGTAGCGGACGGCAACGAGGGGAGACCCAGTACTTC	CASSSGRQRGETQYF
.	TRBV6-4	TRBJ1-3	once	TGTGCCAGCAGTGACGCCGTTAGACAGCCTGACTCTGGAAACACCATATATTTT	CASSDAVRQPDSGNTIYF
.	TRBV10-2	TRBJ2-5	.	TGCGCCAGCGGACCCCGGGACAACCAAGAGACCCAGTACTTC	CASGPRDNQETQYF
.	TRBV7-8	TRBJ1-2	.	TGTGCCAGCAGCTTTTGGACGGAGAGCGATGGCTACACCTTC	CASSFWTESDGYTF
.	TRBV7-3	TRBJ1-1	.	TGTGCCAGCAGCCTTTATCCCCTCCGGGGCGGGGGTGTGAACACTGAAGCTTTCTTT	CASSLYPLRGGGVNTEAFF
.	TRBV5-1	TRBJ2-1	.	TGCGCCAGTCATAAGACTAGTCAAGGTATAAATGAGCAGTTCTTC	CASHKTSQGINEQFF
.	TRBV10-1	TRBJ2-2	.	TGCGCCAGCAGCAACAGAAACACCGGGGAGCTGTTTTTT	CASSNRNTGELFF
.	TRBV7-2	TRBJ2-6	.	TGTGCCAGCAGCTTCACAGTACCTGGGGCCAACGTCCTGACTTTC	CASSFTVPGANVLTF
.	TRBV7-3	TRBJ2-3	.	TGTGCCAGCAGCTTTCGGCGTAGCACAGATACGCAGTATTTT	CASSFRRSTDTQYF
.	TRBV12-3/TRBV12-4	TRBJ2-2	few	TGTGCCAGCAGTTCGGGCACCGGGGAGCTGTTTTTT	CASSSGTGELFF
.	TRBV5-5	TRBJ1-2	.	TGTGCCAGCAGCTCTACAGGTACCTATGGCTACACCTTC	CASSSTGTYGYTF
.	TRBV5-4	TRBJ2-3	.	TGTGCGTGGCGCACAGATACGCAGTATTTT	CAWRTDTQYF
TRBD1	TRBV2	TRBJ2-7	.	TGTGCCAGCAGTACAAGGACAGGGAACCACGAGCAGTACTTC	CASSTRTGNHEQYF
.	TRBV15	TRBJ1-1	few	TGTGCCACCAGCACCTCGGACAGTCTACTGGCCAATCCTGTTGAAGCTTTCTTT	CATSTSDSLLANPVEAFF
TRBD2	TRBV5-1	TRBJ2-5	.	TGCGCCAGCAGCTTGGCCGGGGGGGGAGGCGAACAAGAGACCCAGTACTTC	CASSLAGGGGEQETQYF
.	TRBV18	TRBJ2-3	.	TGTGCCAGCTCACCGATCCTCTACACAGATACGCAGTATTTT	CASSPILYTDTQYF
.	TRBV5-1	TRBJ1-1	.	TGCGCCAGCAGCTTGAGCCAGACTACTGAAGCTTTCTTT	CASSLSQTTEAFF
.	TRBV7-9	TRBJ1-1	.	TGTGCCAGCAGCACCCAGTCCCTGGGAGCTTTCTTT	CASSTQSLGAFF
.	TRBV5-1	TRBJ2-6	.	TGCGCCAGCAGCTTGAAGGGGGGCGCTGGGGCCAACGTCCTGACTTTC	CASSLKGGAGANVLTF
.	TRBV5-4	TRBJ1-1	once	TGTGCCAGCAGCGATAATTTGGGTAGGGAAGCTTTCTTT	CASSDNLGREAFF
.	TRBV5-1	TRBJ1-1	.	TGCGCCAGCAGCTTGAGAGTGTCTGGGGGGAACACTGAAGCTTTCTTT	CASSLRVSGGNTEAFF
.	TRBV6-5	TRBJ1-2	once	TGTGCCAGCAGTTATGGTTTCGGGGACTATGGCTACACCTTC	CASSYGFGDYGYTF
.	TRBV5-4	TRBJ2-5	.	TGTGCCAGCAGCTTGGAAGGGGAATGGAGGGCCCAGTACTTC	CASSLEGEWRAQYF
.	TRBV6-1	TRBJ1-5	once	TGTGCCAGCAGTGAAAATTCAGTCACTTCGAACTTACGCAATCAGCCCCAGCATTTT	CASSENSVTSNLRNQPQHF
TRBD1	TRBV6-6	TRBJ1-4	once	TGTGCCAGCTCCCGGGACAGGCCTCCTAATGAAAAACTGTTTTTT	CASSRDRPPNEKLFF